This T cell receptor beta chain was identified during a study of T cells after yellow fever vaccination. This clonotype was detected a few times. The antigen remains unidentified. From germline, CDR1 is DFQATT and CDR2 SNEGSKA (reference sequence). CDR3 length: 14 amino acids. J gave up 3 bases and V 7 bases, and 9 bases lay outside the gene matches. Study results and limitations: The presence of abundant clonotypes contaminating from the bulk population was possible in FACS-sorted repertoires.

UMIs and a universal primer site were added when TCR cDNA was made by 5'RACE template switching. Using its own MiXCR run on the 5' RACE reads, TCRdb lists one record per CDR3 protein. This sample yields some 300,000 distinct CDR3 sequences, of which 8.7% are seen a single time; about 3.5% belongs to the top ten. The sample here was CD4+ T cells sorted from PBMCs, taken 5 days after the yellow fever booster vaccination. This sequence was found in a man aged 18 to 29 who received the YFV17D yellow fever vaccine. The gene calls are TRBV20-1 and TRBJ2-1; the match to TRBD1 covers 7 bases. CDR3 in DNA: TGCAGTGTAGTCACAGGGGCCTACTACAATGAGCAGTTCTTC. Translating gives CSVVTGAYYNEQFF.